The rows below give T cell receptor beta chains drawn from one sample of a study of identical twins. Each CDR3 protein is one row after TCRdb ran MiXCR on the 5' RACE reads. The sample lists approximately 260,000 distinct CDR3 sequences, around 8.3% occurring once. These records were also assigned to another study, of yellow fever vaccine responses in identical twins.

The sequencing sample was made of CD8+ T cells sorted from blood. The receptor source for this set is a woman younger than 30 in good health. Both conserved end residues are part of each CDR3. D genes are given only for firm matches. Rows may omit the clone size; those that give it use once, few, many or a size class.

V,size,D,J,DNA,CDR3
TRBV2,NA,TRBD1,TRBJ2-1,TGTGCCAGGCAAACCGGGGACAGAAGTATACCCTTC,CARQTGDRSIPF
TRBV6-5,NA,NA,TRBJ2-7,TGTGCCAGCACTTACTCGGGTAGGGCCGAGCAGTACTTC,CASTYSGRAEQYF
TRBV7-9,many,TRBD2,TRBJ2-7,TGTGCCAGCAGCGCCCCGGGACTAGAATCCTACGAGCAGTACTTC,CASSAPGLESYEQYF
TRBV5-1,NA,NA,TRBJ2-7,TGCGCCAGCAGCTTGGAAGCAGCTCACGAGCAGTACTTC,CASSLEAAHEQYF
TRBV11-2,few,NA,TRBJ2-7,TGTGCCAGCAGCTTAGATGCGGGGCAAACCTACGAGCAGTACTTC,CASSLDAGQTYEQYF
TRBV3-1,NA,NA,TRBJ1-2,TGTGCCAGCAGCCAAGATGGTGGGGGCGAGAGACCCCTCGCTAACTATGGCTACACCTTC,CASSQDGGGERPLANYGYTF
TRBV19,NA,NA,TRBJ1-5,TGTGCCAGTAGTATTTACGGTGAGAGCAATCAGCCCCAGCATTTT,CASSIYGESNQPQHF
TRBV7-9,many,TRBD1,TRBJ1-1,TGTGCCACCGACAGGGGGGGCACTGAAGCTTTCTTT,CATDRGGTEAFF
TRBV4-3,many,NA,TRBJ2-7,TGCGCCAGCAGCCTTTCCAGGGGCGAGCAGTACTTC,CASSLSRGEQYF
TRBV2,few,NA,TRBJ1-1,TGTGCCAGCAGTGGCACCGTGAACACTGAAGCTTTCTTT,CASSGTVNTEAFF
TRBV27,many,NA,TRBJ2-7,TGTGCCAGCAGTTTAAGGGGACAAATCTACGAGCAGTACTTC,CASSLRGQIYEQYF
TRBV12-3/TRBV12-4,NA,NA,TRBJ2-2,TGTGCCAGCAGCTACAGGTTCGGCACCGGGGAGCTGTTTTTT,CASSYRFGTGELFF
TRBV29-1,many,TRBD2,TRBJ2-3,TGCAGCGTGTGGGGACTAGCGGCCGCAGATACGCAGTATTTT,CSVWGLAAADTQYF
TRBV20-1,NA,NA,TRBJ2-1,TGCAGTGCCACGGACTTATTGAGCTCCTACAATGAGCAGTTCTTC,CSATDLLSSYNEQFF
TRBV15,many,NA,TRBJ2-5,TGTGCCACCAGACAGCGGGTTGGGGAGACCCAGTACTTC,CATRQRVGETQYF
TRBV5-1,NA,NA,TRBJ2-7,TGCGCCAGCAGAATGTCCCCCCGGACACACGGGGACGAGCAGTACTTC,CASRMSPRTHGDEQYF
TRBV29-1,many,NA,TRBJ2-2,TGCAGCGTCACAGACGAGAGTTGGACCGGGGAGCTGTTTTTT,CSVTDESWTGELFF
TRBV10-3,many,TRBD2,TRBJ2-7,TGTGCCATCAGCCATCGACTAGCGGACTCCTACGAGCAGTACTTC,CAISHRLADSYEQYF
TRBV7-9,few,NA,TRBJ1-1,TGTGCCAGCAGCCCTGGTCGCGACTACGGGTATGAAGCTTTCTTT,CASSPGRDYGYEAFF
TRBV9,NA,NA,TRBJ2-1,TGTGCCAGCAGCGTTCTTTTCGTGTCCGTAACTATTAGCTCCTACAATGAGCAGTTCTTC,CASSVLFVSVTISSYNEQFF
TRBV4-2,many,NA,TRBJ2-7,TGTGCCAGCAGCCAAGATCCCGGACAGACCTACGAGCAGTACTTC,CASSQDPGQTYEQYF
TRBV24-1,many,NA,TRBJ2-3,TGTGCCACCAACCCGTCGGACAGCACAGATACGCAGTATTTT,CATNPSDSTDTQYF
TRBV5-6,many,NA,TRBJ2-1,TGTGCCAGCAGCTTCACGGACAATGAGCAGTTCTTC,CASSFTDNEQFF
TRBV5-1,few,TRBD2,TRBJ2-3,TGCGCCAGCAGCTTGGGCTTTGGAGCGGGGGGTGATACGCAGTATTTT,CASSLGFGAGGDTQYF
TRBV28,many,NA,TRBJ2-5,TGTGCCAGCAGTGGGGACTCCAAAGAGACCCAGTACTTC,CASSGDSKETQYF
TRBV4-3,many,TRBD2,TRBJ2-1,TGCGCCAGCAGCCAAGAACGGGGACTAGCGGGAGTACCAGGCAATGAGCAGTTCTTC,CASSQERGLAGVPGNEQFF
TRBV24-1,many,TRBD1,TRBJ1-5,TGTGCCACCAGTGAGGCCGGGACAGGCATCAATCAGCCCCAGCATTTT,CATSEAGTGINQPQHF
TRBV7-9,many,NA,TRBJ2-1,TGTGCCAGCAGCTTAATAGCGGATGAGCAGTTCTTC,CASSLIADEQFF
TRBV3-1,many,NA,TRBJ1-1,TGTGCCAGCTTGGGGGAGAACACTGAAGCTTTCTTT,CASLGENTEAFF
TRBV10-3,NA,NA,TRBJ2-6,TGTGCCATCAGTGATGATTTTGGGGTGCACTCTGGGGCCAACGTCCTGACTTTC,CAISDDFGVHSGANVLTF
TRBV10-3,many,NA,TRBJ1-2,TGTGCCGCGCTTACGGGGACGGGACACTATGGCTACACCTTC,CAALTGTGHYGYTF
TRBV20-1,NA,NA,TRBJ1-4,TGCAGTGCGTCACCAGCCGCAACTAATGAAAAACTGTTTTTT,CSASPAATNEKLFF
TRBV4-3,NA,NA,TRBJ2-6,TGCGCCAGCAGCCAAGTAGGGGGACCAGGGGCCAACGTCCTGACTTTC,CASSQVGGPGANVLTF
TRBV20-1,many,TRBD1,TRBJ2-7,TGCAGTGCTAGGGGGACAGGGGGTTACGAGCAGTACTTC,CSARGTGGYEQYF
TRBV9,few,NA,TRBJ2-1,TGTGCCAGCAGCGTAGGGGCTGGCTACAATGAGCAGTTCTTC,CASSVGAGYNEQFF
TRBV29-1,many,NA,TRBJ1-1,TGCAGCGTCCGCGGGGTTCGGGGCACTGAAGCTTTCTTT,CSVRGVRGTEAFF
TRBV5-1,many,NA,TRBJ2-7,TGCGCCAGCAGCCGATCGGACAGACCTTCCTACGAGCAGTACTTC,CASSRSDRPSYEQYF
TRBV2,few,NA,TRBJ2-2,TGTGCCAGCATACTGACAGTTAACACCGGGGAGCTGTTTTTT,CASILTVNTGELFF
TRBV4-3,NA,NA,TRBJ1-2,TGCGCCAGCAGTACAGACCCGACTTACCGGGGCTACACCTTC,CASSTDPTYRGYTF
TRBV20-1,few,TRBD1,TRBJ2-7,TGCAGTGCTAGAGTCCCAGGGGGCCCGGGATTAGTAGCCGAGCAGTACTTC,CSARVPGGPGLVAEQYF
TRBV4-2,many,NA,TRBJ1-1,TGTGCCAGCAGCCAAGAGGTTGGCTGGAACACTGAAGCTTTCTTT,CASSQEVGWNTEAFF
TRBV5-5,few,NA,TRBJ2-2,TGTGCCAGCAGCCTACCCGGGACACGGAACACCGGGGAGCTGTTTTTT,CASSLPGTRNTGELFF
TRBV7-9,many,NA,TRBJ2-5,TGTGCCAGCGCGGACACCACCCAAGAGACCCAGTACTTC,CASADTTQETQYF
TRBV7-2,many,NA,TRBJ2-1,TGTGCCAGCAGCCATCCTTGGGATAGCGGAAGGGATGAGCAGTTCTTC,CASSHPWDSGRDEQFF
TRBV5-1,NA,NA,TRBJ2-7,TGCGCCAGCAACTGGGGGGACACATCTTACGAGCAGTACTTC,CASNWGDTSYEQYF
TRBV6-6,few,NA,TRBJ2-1,TGTGCCAGCAGGAGCAATGAGCAGTTCTTC,CASRSNEQFF
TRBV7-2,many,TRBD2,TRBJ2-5,TGTGCCAGCAGCGCTCCCGGGACTAGCCGAGAGACCCAGTACTTC,CASSAPGTSRETQYF
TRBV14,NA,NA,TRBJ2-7,TGTGCCAGCAGCCAAGAGTCCTACTACGAGCAGTACTTC,CASSQESYYEQYF
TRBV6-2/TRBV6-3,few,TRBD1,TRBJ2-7,TGTGCCAGCAGTTCACCGGGACAGGGGGCCCACGAGCAGTACTTC,CASSSPGQGAHEQYF
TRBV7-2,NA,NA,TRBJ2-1,TGTGCCAGCAGCCCGAGGGTGTACGGGGAGCAGTTCTTC,CASSPRVYGEQFF
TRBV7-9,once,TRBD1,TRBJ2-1,TGTGCCAGCAGCTCGGGACAGGTGTTGGGTGAGCAGTTCTTC,CASSSGQVLGEQFF
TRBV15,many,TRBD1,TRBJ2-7,TGTGCCACCAGCAGAGGGACAGGGTCCCCCTACGAGCAGTACTTC,CATSRGTGSPYEQYF
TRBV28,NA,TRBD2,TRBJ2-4,TGTGCCAGCAGTTTACTAGCGGGATCAGAAAGAAACATTCAGTACTTC,CASSLLAGSERNIQYF
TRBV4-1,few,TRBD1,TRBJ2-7,TGCGCCAGCAGCCACCCCTCCGGGACAGGGGCCTACGAGCAGTACTTC,CASSHPSGTGAYEQYF
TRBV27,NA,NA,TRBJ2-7,TGTGCCAGCAGGAATACAGGATTATACTACGAGCAGTACTTC,CASRNTGLYYEQYF
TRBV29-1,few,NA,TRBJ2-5,TGCAGCGTTGCAGGGGGGCGGGACCGGGTTGAGACCCAGTACTTC,CSVAGGRDRVETQYF
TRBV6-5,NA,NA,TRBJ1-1,TGTGCCAGCAGTTACCCCGGGACGGGGCACACTGAAGCTTTCTTT,CASSYPGTGHTEAFF
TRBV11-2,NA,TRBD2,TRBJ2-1,TGTGCCAGCAGCACTAGCGGAGTATACAATGAGCAGTTCTTC,CASSTSGVYNEQFF
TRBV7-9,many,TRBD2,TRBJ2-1,TGTGCCAGCAGCTTAGTGACTAGCGGATCCTACAATGAGCAGTTCTTC,CASSLVTSGSYNEQFF
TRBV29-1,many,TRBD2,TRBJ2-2,TGCAGCGTTGCCGGGACTAGCGGGATTAACACCGGGGAGCTGTTTTTT,CSVAGTSGINTGELFF